These 26 T cell receptor beta chains originate from one sample sequenced in a study of cytotoxic CD8 clonotypes in ibrutinib-treated CLL. Method: immunoSEQ multiplex PCR; TCRdb's copy keeps in-frame clones and lacks some. The table has 150,000 to 250,000 clones, over 55% seen once; the top ten hold 13%. The sample here was PBMCs, taken after 24 months of ibrutinib treatment. These receptors originate from a human donor with chronic lymphocytic leukemia.

This clone was seen just once. The V call is TRBV2, the J call TRBJ2-1, with 7 nucleotides matching TRBD2. Per germline, CDR1 SNHLY and CDR2 FYNNEI. This CDR3 is built from 16 residues. Germline trimming cut 5 bases from V and 4 bases from J; bases unmatched to any gene: 11. The CDR3 loop reads CASSTWGRASYNEQFF. In nucleotides, the CDR3 is TGTGCCAGCAGTACGTGGGGGAGGGCGTCTTACAATGAGCAGTTCTTC.

This clone was seen a handful of times. The chain carries TRBV7-9 and TRBJ1-1, with a tentative D call TRBD1 (5 bases). The CDR3 totals 17 residues. Between the trimmed V and J ends, which lost 5 bases and 4 bases, there was a span of 23 bases. Germline V gene sequence: CDR1 SEHNR, CDR2 FQNEAQ (reference sequence). Written as DNA, the CDR3 is TGTGCCAGCAGCCCACTCCGTTACGGGGACGGGAGCACTGAAGCTTTCTTT. Residues: CASSPLRYGDGSTEAFF.

The J gene is TRBJ1-1, the V gene TRBV30; D gene ambiguous. Between the trimmed V and J ends, which lost 4 bases and 10 bases, there was a span of 19 bases. In germline, CDR1 is GTSNPN, CDR2 SVGIG (reference sequence). This CDR3 spans 13 amino acids. DNA for the CDR3: TGTGCCTGGAATGGTCCTCGACGGCTTGGAGCTTTCTTT. Translated, it gives CAWNGPRRLGAFF.

This clone was seen just once. V is TRBV11-2 and J is TRBJ2-3; D not resolved. CDR1 is SGHAT, CDR2 FQNNGV, per germline. Trimming stripped 5 bases from V and 1 base from J, with 4 bases between. The CDR3 runs to 12 residues. The CDR3 region is CASSAGTDTQYF. CDR3 coding DNA: TGTGCCAGCAGCGCCGGCACAGATACGCAGTATTTT.

V usage is TRBV18 and J usage is TRBJ2-3; unclear D gene. Trimming pared 6 bases from V and 4 bases from J, leaving 17 bases between. CDR3 size: 15 residues. Germline V gene data show CDR1 as KGHSH and CDR2 as LQKENI. The CDR3 region is CASSPAASRADTQYF. In DNA, the CDR3 is TGTGCCAGCTCTCCGGCGGCTAGTCGGGCAGATACGCAGTATTTT.

This chain connects TRBV7-6 to TRBJ2-7, with 8 positions matching TRBD2. The trim removed 3 bases at V and 0 bases at J, leaving 13 bases unmatched. The CDR3 is 18 amino acids. Germline CDR1 reads SGHVS; CDR2 reads FNYEAQ. CDR3 bases: TGTGCCAGCAGCTTGGGCGGGAGGCCGGACGGGGGCTCCTACGAGCAGTACTTC. This encodes CASSLGGRPDGGSYEQYF. The full variable domain, with the rest looked up from reference TRBV7-6 and TRBJ2-7, is GAGVSQSPRYKVTKRGQDVALRCDPISGHVSLYWYRQALGQGPEFLTYFNYEAQQDKSGLPNDRFSAERPEGSISTLTIQRTEQRDSAMYRCASSLGGRPDGGSYEQYFGPGTRLTVT.

The J gene is TRBJ2-1, the V gene TRBV27, with D possibly TRBD1 on 6 matching bases. Between the trimmed V and J ends, which lost 4 bases and 9 bases, there was a span of 28 bases. Per germline, CDR1 MNHEY and CDR2 SMNVEV (reference sequence). The CDR3 consists of 18 residues. CDR3 loop: CASSSPTWTVKIHGEQFF. CDR3 nucleotide sequence: TGTGCCAGCAGTTCCCCTACTTGGACAGTTAAAATCCATGGTGAGCAGTTCTTC.

The chain joins TRBV28 to TRBJ2-7; TRBD1 is a possible D gene (5 bases). The CDR3 loop spans 15 amino acids. V gave up 6 bases and J gave up 0 bases, with 15 bases separating them. Germline lookup yields CDR1 MDHEN and CDR2 SYDVKM. The CDR3 DNA is TGTGCCAGCAGCCAACAGGCTTACCTCTCCTACGAGCAGTACTTC. Translation: CASSQQAYLSYEQYF. Supplemented by reference TRBV28 and TRBJ2-7, the full variable domain reads DVKVTQSSRYLVKRTGEKVFLECVQDMDHENMFWYRQDPGLGLRLIYFSYDVKMKEKGDIPEGYSVSREKKERFSLILESASTNQTSMYLCASSQQAYLSYEQYFGPGTRLTVT.

This chain uses TRBV27 with TRBJ2-7; D perhaps matches TRBD2 (6 bases). V shed 4 bases and J shed 6 bases, with 10 bases lying between them. The CDR3 covers 12 residues. Germline loops: CDR1 MNHEY, CDR2 SMNVEV (reference sequence). In DNA, the CDR3 is TGTGCCAGCAGTTCCCTGGGGGGCGAGCAGTACTTC. Amino acid sequence: CASSSLGGEQYF.

V is TRBV5-4 and J is TRBJ1-1; D remains ambiguous. V was cut by 2 bases and J by 1 base, with 6 bases left in between. Germline CDR1 SGHNT, CDR2 YYREEE (reference sequence). This CDR3 has 13 amino acids. This chain's CDR3 is CASSFRGNTEAFF. As DNA, the CDR3 is TGTGCCAGCAGCTTCCGGGGGAACACTGAAGCTTTCTTT.

The rearrangement joins TRBV4-1 to TRBJ1-2; no firm D call. With 3 bases removed from V and 3 bases from J, the gap between germline ends came to 17 bases. CDR1 and CDR2 from the germline V gene are MGHRA and YSYEKL. This CDR3 has 16 residues. CDR3 loop: CASSHTGSPFDYGYTF. CDR3 nucleotide sequence: TGCGCCAGCAGCCATACCGGGTCACCCTTTGACTATGGCTACACCTTC.

V and J are TRBV6-5 and TRBJ2-7; D might be TRBD1 (6 bases). Germline loops: CDR1 MNHEY, CDR2 SVGAGI. V was trimmed by 3 bases and J by 0 bases, leaving 12 bases between them. This CDR3 is 15 amino acids long. CDR3 protein: CASSYDGDNSYEQYF. DNA of the CDR3: TGTGCCAGCAGTTATGATGGGGACAACTCCTACGAGCAGTACTTC.

This chain links TRBV29-1 with TRBJ2-4, with 9 bases lining up with TRBD1. Unmatched junction bases numbered 8, after V lost 5 bases and J lost 9 bases. CDR3 length: 13 amino acids. The germline CDR1 and CDR2 sequences are SQVTM and ANQGSEA. Here the CDR3 reads CSVIQGAESIQYF. The CDR3 DNA reads TGCAGCGTTATACAGGGGGCGGAAAGCATTCAGTACTTC.

Of note for this clone: This specimen includes other DNA sequences encoding the same CDR3. This sequence joins TRBV28 and TRBJ1-5, with D unresolved. The CDR3 runs to 13 residues. The germline CDR1 and CDR2 sequences are MDHEN and SYDVKM. The germline V and J ends were trimmed by 1 base and 2 bases, with 3 bases remaining between them. The CDR3 DNA reads TGTGCCAGCAGTTTATCGGGCAATCAGCCCCAGCATTTT. It translates to CASSLSGNQPQHF. The full variable domain, in which reference TRBV28 and TRBJ1-5 provide the parts outside the CDR3, is DVKVTQSSRYLVKRTGEKVFLECVQDMDHENMFWYRQDPGLGLRLIYFSYDVKMKEKGDIPEGYSVSREKKERFSLILESASTNQTSMYLCASSLSGNQPQHFGDGTRLSIL.

V gene TRBV4-3 combines with J gene TRBJ1-1; D is ambiguous. Germline values: CDR1 LGHNA, CDR2 YSLEER. The length of the CDR3 is 14 residues. The germline V and J ends were trimmed by 0 bases and 8 bases, with 13 bases remaining between them. In DNA form, the CDR3 reads TGCGCCAGCAGCCAAGATATGGGCTCAACCGAAGCTTTCTTT. This sequence encodes CASSQDMGSTEAFF.

The chain joins TRBV2 to TRBJ2-6; D remains ambiguous. The CDR3 totals 14 residues. The germline V gene encodes CDR1 SNHLY and CDR2 FYNNEI. V lost 5 bases and J 3 bases, leaving 8 bases between the germline ends. As DNA, the CDR3 is TGTGCCAGCAGTCCCCCGTATGGGGCCAACGTCCTGACTTTC. Encoded protein: CASSPPYGANVLTF.

This chain uses TRBV5-4 with TRBJ2-7; 9 bases match TRBD1. With V trimmed by 3 bases and J by 5 bases, 12 bases remained unmatched. This CDR3 is 16 amino acids long. CDR1 is SGHNT and CDR2 is YYREEE in the germline V gene (reference sequence). The CDR3, as DNA: TGTGCCAGCAGCTCGCCGCCGGGACAGGGCTTCCACGAGCAGTACTTC. This encodes CASSSPPGQGFHEQYF.

The chain uses TRBV5-4 and TRBJ2-7; the match to TRBD2 covers 12 bases. The V gene end was trimmed by 0 bases and the J gene end by 4 bases; junction bases not matched to a gene: 5. CDR3 length: 16 amino acids. Germline CDR1 SGHNT, CDR2 YYREEE (reference sequence). CDR3 DNA: TGTGCCAGCAGCTTGGGGGCCGGACTAGCGGGATACGAGCAGTACTTC. Protein: CASSLGAGLAGYEQYF. Complete variable domain (other parts from reference TRBV5-4 and TRBJ2-7): ETGVTQSPTHLIKTRGQQVTLRCSSQSGHNTVSWYQQALGQGPQFIFQYYREEENGRGNFPPRFSGLQFPNYSSELNVNALELDDSALYLCASSLGAGLAGYEQYFGPGTRLTVT.

The rearrangement uses TRBV25-1 and TRBJ2-1, with 8 bases that match TRBD2. The germline gives CDR1 MGHDK, CDR2 SYGVNS. V dropped 4 bases and J dropped 2; count of bases not matched to a gene: 4. The CDR3 has 15 residues. The CDR3 spells CASSVGSGTYNEQFF. The CDR3 DNA sequence: TGTGCCAGCAGTGTTGGTAGCGGGACCTACAATGAGCAGTTCTTC.

The V call is TRBV5-1, the J call TRBJ2-3; a weak D match, TRBD2 (5 bases). V lost 6 bases to trimming and J lost 0 bases, with 11 bases between them. The germline gives CDR1 SGHRS, CDR2 YFSETQ. The CDR3 consists of 14 residues. CDR3 DNA sequence: TGCGCCAGCATGCCCGGGATTAGCACAGATACGCAGTATTTT. Translation: CASMPGISTDTQYF.

This clone was recorded a few times. The DNA for the CDR3 is TGTGCCAGCAGCTTCCCTTTTCAGGGGGCGAGCTATGGCTACACCTTC. Its protein product is CASSFPFQGASYGYTF. This chain uses TRBV7-2 with TRBJ1-2; 8 nucleotides agree with TRBD1. The CDR3 loop spans 16 amino acids. V lost 3 bases, J lost 4 bases, and 10 bases stayed unmatched. From germline, CDR1 is SGHTA and CDR2 FQGNSA.

This clone was seen just once. The V and J genes are TRBV6-5 and TRBJ2-7; TRBD1 might be the D (5 bases). Germline CDR1 MNHEY, CDR2 SVGAGI. V lost 7 bases and J lost 3, with 10 bases in between. The CDR3 spans 12 residues. CDR3 nucleotide sequence: TGTGCCAGCATTGGAGACAGCTACGAGCAGTACTTC. Amino acid sequence: CASIGDSYEQYF.

The chain couples TRBV6-5 to TRBJ2-7, with 9 nucleotides matching TRBD1. Germline V CDR1 and CDR2: MNHEY, SVGAGI. The V and J ends lost 7 bases and 5 bases, in that order; junction bases with no gene match: 12. This CDR3 region has 15 residues. The CDR3, as DNA: TGTGCCAGCACCCCGACCGGGACAGGGATCCACGAGCAGTACTTC. Translated, it gives CASTPTGTGIHEQYF.

The J gene is TRBJ2-6, the V gene TRBV27; TRBD1 matches 7 bases. After removal of 6 bases from V and 2 bases from J, the junction contained 4 bases not matched to a gene. The germline CDR1 and CDR2 sequences are MNHEY and SMNVEV (reference sequence). This CDR3 has 15 amino acids. CDR3 protein: CASRKGAAGANVLTF. CDR3 sequence (DNA): TGTGCCAGCAGAAAGGGGGCGGCTGGGGCCAACGTCCTGACTTTC.

The chain links TRBV5-1 to TRBJ2-7; no reliable D call. Deletions cut 5 bases from V and 2 bases from J, with 20 bases between. Germline values: CDR1 SGHRS, CDR2 YFSETQ. CDR3 size: 16 residues. In nucleotides, the CDR3 is TGCGCCAGCAGTAAAAGCGTCCGCTCCGACACCTACGAGCAGTACTTC. As protein: CASSKSVRSDTYEQYF.

This chain joins TRBV5-5 and TRBJ2-1, with D tentatively TRBD2 (7 bases). This CDR3 region has 14 residues. CDR1 and CDR2 from the germline V gene are SGHKS and YYEKEE (reference sequence). The V and J ends lost 1 base and 8 bases respectively, with 13 bases between them. The CDR3 loop reads CASSLLGGLDEQFF. The DNA of the CDR3 is TGTGCCAGCAGCTTGCTGGGGGGGCTCGATGAGCAGTTCTTC.